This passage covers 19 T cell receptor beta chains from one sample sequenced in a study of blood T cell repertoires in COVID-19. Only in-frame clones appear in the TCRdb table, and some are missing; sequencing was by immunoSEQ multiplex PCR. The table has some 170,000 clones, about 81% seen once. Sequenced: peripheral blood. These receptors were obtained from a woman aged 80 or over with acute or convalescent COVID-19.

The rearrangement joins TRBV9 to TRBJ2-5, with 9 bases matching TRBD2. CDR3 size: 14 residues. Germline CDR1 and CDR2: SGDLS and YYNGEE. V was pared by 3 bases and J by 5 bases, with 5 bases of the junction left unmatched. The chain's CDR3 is CASSAGLASETQYF. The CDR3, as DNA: TGTGCCAGCAGCGCGGGACTAGCTAGCGAGACCCAGTACTTC.

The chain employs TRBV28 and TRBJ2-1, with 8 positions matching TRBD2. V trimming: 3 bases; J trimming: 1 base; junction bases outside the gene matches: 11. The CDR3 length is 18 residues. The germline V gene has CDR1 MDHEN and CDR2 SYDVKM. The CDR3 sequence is CASSFQVRAGDSYNEQFF. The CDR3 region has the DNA TGTGCCAGCAGTTTTCAGGTTCGAGCGGGAGATTCCTACAATGAGCAGTTCTTC.

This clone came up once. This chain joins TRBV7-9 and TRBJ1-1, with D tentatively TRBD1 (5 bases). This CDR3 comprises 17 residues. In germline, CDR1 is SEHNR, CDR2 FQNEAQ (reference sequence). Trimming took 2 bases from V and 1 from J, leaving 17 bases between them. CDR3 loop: CASSLPRVGWENTEAFF. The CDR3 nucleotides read TGTGCCAGCAGCTTACCCAGGGTCGGTTGGGAGAACACTGAAGCTTTCTTT.

The CDR3 coding sequence is TGTGCCAGCAGCTGGGGGGGAGGTTCTAGCACAGATACGCAGTATTTT. Translation gives CASSWGGGSSTDTQYF. This chain uses TRBV5-6 with TRBJ2-3, with 7 positions matching TRBD2. Germline CDR1 reads SGHDT; CDR2 reads YYEEEE. Losses at the gene ends were 3 bases for V and 0 bases for J; bases not matched to a gene: 7. CDR3 length: 16 amino acids.

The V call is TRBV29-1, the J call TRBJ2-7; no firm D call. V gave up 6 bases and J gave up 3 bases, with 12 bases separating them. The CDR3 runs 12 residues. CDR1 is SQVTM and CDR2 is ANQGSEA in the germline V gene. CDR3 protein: CSVDTESYEQYF. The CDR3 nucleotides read TGCAGCGTGGATACAGAGAGCTACGAGCAGTACTTC.

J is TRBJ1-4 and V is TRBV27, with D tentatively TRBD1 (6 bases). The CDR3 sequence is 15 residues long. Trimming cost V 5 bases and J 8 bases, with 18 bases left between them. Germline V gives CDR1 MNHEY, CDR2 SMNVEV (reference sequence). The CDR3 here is CASSPRQDFREKLFF. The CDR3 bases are TGTGCCAGCAGTCCTCGACAGGATTTTCGAGAAAAACTGTTTTTT.

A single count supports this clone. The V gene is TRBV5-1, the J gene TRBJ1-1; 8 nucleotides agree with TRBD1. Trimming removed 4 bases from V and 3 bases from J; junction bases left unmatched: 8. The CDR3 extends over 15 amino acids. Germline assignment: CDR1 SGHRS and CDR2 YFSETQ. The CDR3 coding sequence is TGCGCCAGCAGCCTGGACAGGGCCGGGGACACTGAAGCTTTCTTT. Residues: CASSLDRAGDTEAFF.

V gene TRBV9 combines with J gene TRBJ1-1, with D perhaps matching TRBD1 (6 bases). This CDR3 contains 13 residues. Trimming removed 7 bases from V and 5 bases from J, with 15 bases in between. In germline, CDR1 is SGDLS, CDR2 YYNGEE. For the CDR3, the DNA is TGTGCCAGCTCCAGCGGGGGCCGGACTGAAGCTTTCTTT. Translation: CASSSGGRTEAFF. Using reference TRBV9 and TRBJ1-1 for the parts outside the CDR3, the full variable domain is DSGVTQTPKHLITATGQRVTLRCSPRSGDLSVYWYQQSLDQGLQFLIQYYNGEERAKGNILERFSAQQFPDLHSELNLSSLELGDSALYFCASSSGGRTEAFFGQGTRLTVV.

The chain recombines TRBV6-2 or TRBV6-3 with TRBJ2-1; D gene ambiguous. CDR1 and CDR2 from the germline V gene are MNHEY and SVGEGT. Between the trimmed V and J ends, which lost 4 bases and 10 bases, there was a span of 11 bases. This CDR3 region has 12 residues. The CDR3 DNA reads TGTGCCAGCAGTTCCCCCCCTCTGGAGCAGTTCTTC. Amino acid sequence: CASSSPPLEQFF.

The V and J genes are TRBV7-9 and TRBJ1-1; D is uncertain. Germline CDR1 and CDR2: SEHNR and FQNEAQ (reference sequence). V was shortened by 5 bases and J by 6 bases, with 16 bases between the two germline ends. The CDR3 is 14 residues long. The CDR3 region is CASSDSEKGAEAFF. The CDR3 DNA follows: TGTGCCAGCAGCGACTCCGAGAAGGGAGCTGAAGCTTTCTTT.

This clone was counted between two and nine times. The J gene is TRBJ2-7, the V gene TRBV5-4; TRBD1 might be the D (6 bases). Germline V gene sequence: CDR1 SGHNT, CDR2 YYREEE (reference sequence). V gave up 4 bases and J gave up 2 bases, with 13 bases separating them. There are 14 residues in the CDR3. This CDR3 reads CASSQQGRAYEQYF. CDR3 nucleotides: TGTGCCAGCAGCCAACAGGGCCGGGCCTACGAGCAGTACTTC.

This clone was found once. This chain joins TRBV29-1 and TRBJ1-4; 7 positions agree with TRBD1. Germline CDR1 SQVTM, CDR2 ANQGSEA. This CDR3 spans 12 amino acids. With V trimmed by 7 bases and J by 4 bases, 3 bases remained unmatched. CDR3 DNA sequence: TGCAGCGGACAGGGAAATAATGAAAAACTGTTTTTT. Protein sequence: CSGQGNNEKLFF.

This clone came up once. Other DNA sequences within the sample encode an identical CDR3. CDR3 bases: TGTGCCAGCAGCACTTACTCCACAGATACGCAGTATTTT. Amino acids: CASSTYSTDTQYF. This chain connects TRBV7-3 to TRBJ2-3; D remains unclear. The CDR3 is 13 amino acids. Trimming removed 5 bases from V and 2 bases from J, with 8 bases in between. The germline V gene encodes CDR1 SGHTA and CDR2 FQGTGA.

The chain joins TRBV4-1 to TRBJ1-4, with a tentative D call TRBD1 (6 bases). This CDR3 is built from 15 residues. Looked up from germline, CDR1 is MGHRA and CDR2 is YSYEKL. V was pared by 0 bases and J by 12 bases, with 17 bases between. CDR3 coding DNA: TGCGCCAGCAGCCAAGAATTTACCCTTCCAGGGGAACTGTTTTTT. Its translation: CASSQEFTLPGELFF.

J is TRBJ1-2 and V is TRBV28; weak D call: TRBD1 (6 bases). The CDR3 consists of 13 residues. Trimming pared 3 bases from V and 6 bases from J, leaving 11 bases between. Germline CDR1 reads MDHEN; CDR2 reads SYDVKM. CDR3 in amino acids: CASSFRGGHGYTF. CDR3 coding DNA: TGTGCCAGCAGTTTTAGGGGGGGGCATGGCTACACCTTC.

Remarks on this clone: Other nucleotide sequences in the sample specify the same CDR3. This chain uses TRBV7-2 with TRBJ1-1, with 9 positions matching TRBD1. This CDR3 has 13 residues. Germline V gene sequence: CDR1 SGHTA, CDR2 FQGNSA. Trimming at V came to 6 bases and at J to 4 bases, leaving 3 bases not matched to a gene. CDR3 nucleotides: TGTGCCAGCAGGGTACAGGGGGCCACTGAAGCTTTCTTT. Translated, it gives CASRVQGATEAFF.

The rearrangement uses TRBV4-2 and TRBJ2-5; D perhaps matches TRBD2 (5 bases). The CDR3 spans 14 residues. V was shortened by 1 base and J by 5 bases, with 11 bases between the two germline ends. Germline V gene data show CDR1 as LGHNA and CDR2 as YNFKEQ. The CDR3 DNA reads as TGTGCCAGCAGCCAAGTCCGGGGTGGGGAGACCCAGTACTTC. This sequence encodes CASSQVRGGETQYF.

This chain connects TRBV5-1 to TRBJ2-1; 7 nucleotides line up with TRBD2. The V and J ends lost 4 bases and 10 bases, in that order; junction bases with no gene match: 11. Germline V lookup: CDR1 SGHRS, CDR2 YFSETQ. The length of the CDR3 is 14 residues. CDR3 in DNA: TGCGCCAGCAGCGACCAAGGTTGGGGGGGGGAGCAGTTCTTC. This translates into CASSDQGWGGEQFF.

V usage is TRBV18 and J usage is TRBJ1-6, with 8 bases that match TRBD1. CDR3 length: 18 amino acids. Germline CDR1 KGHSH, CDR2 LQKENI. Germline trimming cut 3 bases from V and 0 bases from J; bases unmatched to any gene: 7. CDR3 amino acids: CASSPLTGTGSYNSPLHF. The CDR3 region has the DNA TGTGCCAGCTCACCCCTAACAGGGACAGGCTCCTATAATTCACCCCTCCACTTT. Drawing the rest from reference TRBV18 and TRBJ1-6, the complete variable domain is NAGVMQNPRHLVRRRGQEARLRCSPMKGHSHVYWYRQLPEEGLKFMVYLQKENIIDESGMPKERFSAEFPKEGPSILRIQQVVRGDSAAYFCASSPLTGTGSYNSPLHFGNGTRLTVT.